Presented here are 25 T cell receptor beta chains from one specimen sequenced in a study of lymphopenia after photon versus proton radiotherapy. Sequenced by immunoSEQ multiplex PCR; TCRdb stores in-frame clones only, minus some. This table holds 65,000 to 75,000 clones, over 70% found once. This specimen was peripheral blood, taken from a patient treated with proton-based radiotherapy. These receptors came from a man older than 75 with esophageal cancer.

This clone was seen just once. The CDR3 here is CASSWGTGTGNTIYF. The CDR3 region has the DNA TGCGCCAGCAGCTGGGGGACAGGGACAGGAAACACCATATATTTT. The chain is built from TRBV5-1 and TRBJ1-3; 9 bases agree with TRBD1. Trimming at V came to 3 bases and at J to 4 bases, leaving 5 bases not matched to a gene. The length of the CDR3 is 15 residues. Germline V gene lookup returns CDR1 SGHRS and CDR2 YFSETQ.

This chain uses TRBV13 with TRBJ2-1, with 7 nucleotides matching TRBD2. CDR3 length: 15 amino acids. The junction had 11 bases not matched to a gene; V was cut back by 5 bases and J by 7 bases. Germline lookup yields CDR1 PRHDT and CDR2 FYEKMQ (reference sequence). CDR3 bases: TGTGCCAGCAGCGCCGCCGGGGGAGCGGGGAATGAGCAGTTCTTC. This translates into CASSAAGGAGNEQFF.

The chain joins TRBV4-3 to TRBJ1-4; D gene unclear. V gave up 1 base and J gave up 0 bases, with 12 bases separating them. From germline, CDR1 is LGHNA and CDR2 YSLEER. The CDR3 loop spans 17 amino acids. The CDR3 protein is CASSQAVDAPTNEKLFF. The CDR3 coding sequence is TGCGCCAGCAGCCAAGCGGTTGACGCTCCAACTAATGAAAAACTGTTTTTT.

The chain employs TRBV6-4 and TRBJ2-1; no clear D. Trimming stripped 0 bases from V and 5 bases from J, with 8 bases between. Germline V gene data show CDR1 as MRHNA and CDR2 as SNTAGT. This CDR3 comprises 14 residues. CDR3 sequence (DNA): TGTGCCAGCAGTGACTCGTGGATTAACAATGAGCAGTTCTTC. It codes for CASSDSWINNEQFF.

This clone was seen a single time. The V and J genes are TRBV19 and TRBJ2-6; D remains ambiguous. This CDR3 comprises 13 residues. The germline V gene has CDR1 LNHDA and CDR2 SQIVND (reference sequence). V lost 5 bases, J lost 7 bases, and 9 bases lay in between. CDR3 sequence: CASSLPSANVLTF. CDR3 DNA: TGTGCCAGTAGTTTGCCTTCCGCCAACGTCCTGACTTTC. Complete variable domain (other parts from reference TRBV19 and TRBJ2-6): DGGITQSPKYLFRKEGQNVTLSCEQNLNHDAMYWYRQDPGQGLRLIYYSQIVNDFQKGDIAEGYSVSREKKESFPLTVTSAQKNPTAFYLCASSLPSANVLTFGAGSRLTVL.

The V and J genes are TRBV11-2 and TRBJ2-7; D uncertain. The germline V gene has CDR1 SGHAT and CDR2 FQNNGV. The CDR3 loop spans 13 amino acids. Between the trimmed V and J ends, which lost 4 bases and 1 base, there was a span of 8 bases. CDR3 residues: CASSSRASYEQYF. Written as DNA, the CDR3 is TGTGCCAGCAGCTCTAGGGCGTCCTACGAGCAGTACTTC.

This rearrangement joins TRBV5-1 to TRBJ2-2; D is perhaps TRBD1 or TRBD2 (6 bases each). The germline V gene encodes CDR1 SGHRS and CDR2 YFSETQ. Trimming took 3 bases from V and 6 from J, leaving 18 bases between them. CDR3 length: 16 residues. DNA of the CDR3: TGCGCCAGCAGCTCCTCGACGGGGGCTCTATCCGGGGAGCTGTTTTTT. This gives the protein CASSSSTGALSGELFF.

The chain carries TRBV5-1 and TRBJ1-2; the D is unclear. The CDR3 extends over 14 amino acids. Trimming stripped 5 bases from V and 0 bases from J, with 11 bases between. The germline V gene has CDR1 SGHRS and CDR2 YFSETQ. The CDR3 region is CASSLTTTNYGYTF. CDR3 DNA sequence: TGCGCCAGCAGTCTGACGACAACTAACTATGGCTACACCTTC.

The chain recombines TRBV7-9 with TRBJ1-1, with D uncertain. The germline gives CDR1 SEHNR, CDR2 FQNEAQ (reference sequence). The V gene lost 0 bases and the J gene lost 7 bases, with 6 bases spanning the gap. CDR3 size: 12 residues. CDR3 bases: TGTGCCAGCAGCTTAGCGATAGGTGAAGCTTTCTTT. This translates into CASSLAIGEAFF.

The chain links TRBV2 to TRBJ1-1; D is unresolved. This CDR3 contains 11 residues. Between the trimmed V and J ends, which lost 3 bases and 8 bases, there was a span of 7 bases. Germline V CDR1 and CDR2: SNHLY, FYNNEI. The CDR3 spells CASSDAIEAFF. The CDR3 bases are TGTGCCAGCAGTGACGCAATCGAAGCTTTCTTT. The variable domain in full, with the rest retrieved from reference TRBV2 and TRBJ1-1, is EPEVTQTPSHQVTQMGQEVILRCVPISNHLYFYWYRQILGQKVEFLVSFYNNEISEKSEIFDDQFSVERPDGSNFTLKIRSTKLEDSAMYFCASSDAIEAFFGQGTRLTVV.

This clone was detected only a few times. The chain is built from TRBV7-9 and TRBJ2-2; 9 bases map to TRBD1. This CDR3 comprises 17 residues. V dropped 8 bases and J dropped 5; count of bases not matched to a gene: 15. From germline, CDR1 is SEHNR and CDR2 FQNEAQ (reference sequence). As DNA, the CDR3 is TGTGCCAGCGGGGGATCAACAGGGACAGGGTCTACCGGGGAGCTGTTTTTT. It specifies CASGGSTGTGSTGELFF. The whole variable domain, remainder taken from reference TRBV7-9 and TRBJ2-2, is DTGVSQNPRHKITKRGQNVTFRCDPISEHNRLYWYRQTLGQGPEFLTYFQNEAQLEKSRLLSDRFSAERPKGSFSTLEIQRTEQGDSAMYLCASGGSTGTGSTGELFFGEGSRLTVL.

This clone appeared once. The V and J genes are TRBV4-1 and TRBJ1-1, with D hard to call. From germline, CDR1 is MGHRA and CDR2 YSYEKL. This CDR3 region has 16 residues. Trimming took off 1 base at V and 0 bases at J, with 12 bases between the two ends. The CDR3 sequence: CASSQVTVEMNTEAFF. The CDR3 DNA is TGCGCCAGCAGCCAAGTAACAGTTGAGATGAACACTGAAGCTTTCTTT.

The CDR3 here is CASSPGRSGTDTQYF. The CDR3, as DNA: TGTGCCAGCAGCCCCGGGAGATCGGGCACAGATACGCAGTATTTT. V gene TRBV7-9 combines with J gene TRBJ2-3, with D possibly matching TRBD2 (6 bases). The germline CDR1 and CDR2 sequences are SEHNR and FQNEAQ (reference sequence). With 5 bases removed from V and 1 base from J, the gap between germline ends came to 13 bases. CDR3 length: 15 residues.

V usage is TRBV29-1 and J usage is TRBJ2-1; D is unclear. The CDR3 is made up of 11 amino acids. Germline loops: CDR1 SQVTM, CDR2 ANQGSEA. V was shortened by 5 bases and J by 7 bases, with 9 bases between the two germline ends. The CDR3: CSVHRKNEQFF. CDR3 DNA: TGCAGCGTTCACAGAAAAAATGAGCAGTTCTTC.

The V gene is TRBV11-2, the J gene TRBJ1-1; TRBD1 is a possible D gene (5 bases). Trimming removed 6 bases at V and 1 base at J, with 12 bases between. The CDR3 runs to 14 residues. Germline V gene sequence: CDR1 SGHAT, CDR2 FQNNGV. The CDR3 is CASSPVGGNTEAFF. As DNA, the CDR3 is TGTGCCAGCAGTCCGGTGGGGGGGAACACTGAAGCTTTCTTT.

The gene calls are TRBV5-1 and TRBJ1-1; D ambiguous. The CDR3 is made up of 14 amino acids. Deletions cut 4 bases from V and 0 bases from J, with 10 bases between. Germline CDR1 SGHRS, CDR2 YFSETQ. DNA of the CDR3: TGCGCCAGCAGCCCCGTCGGGGTGAACACTGAAGCTTTCTTT. Encoded protein: CASSPVGVNTEAFF.

This chain uses TRBV7-6 with TRBJ2-5; possibly TRBD2 for D (6 bases). In germline, CDR1 is SGHVS, CDR2 FNYEAQ. This CDR3 comprises 15 residues. Trimming removed 4 bases from V and 5 bases from J, with 17 bases in between. CDR3 in amino acids: CASSSLGSGTETQYF. The CDR3, as DNA: TGTGCCAGCAGCTCCTTAGGTTCCGGGACTGAGACCCAGTACTTC.

The rearrangement links TRBV6-6 to TRBJ1-5, with D possibly being TRBD1 (5 bases). V was pared by 4 bases and J by 7 bases, with 14 bases between. The germline CDR1 and CDR2 sequences are MNHNY and SVGAGI (reference sequence). The CDR3 has 14 residues. The CDR3 region has the DNA TGTGCCAGCAGTTCAATACTGGGGGGGCAGCCCCAGCATTTT. This translates into CASSSILGGQPQHF.

V gene TRBV27 combines with J gene TRBJ2-1; tentatively, D is TRBD2 (5 bases). The length of the CDR3 is 14 residues. Germline V gene sequence: CDR1 MNHEY, CDR2 SMNVEV (reference sequence). Trimming left V 4 bases short and J 3 bases short, with 10 bases between. The CDR3 region is CASSYGGNYNEQFF. Here the CDR3 DNA reads TGTGCCAGCAGTTACGGAGGAAACTACAATGAGCAGTTCTTC.

The chain joins TRBV19 to TRBJ1-1; D unclear. CDR1 and CDR2 from the germline V gene are LNHDA and SQIVND (reference sequence). The ends were cut back, 2 bases at V and 2 bases at J, with 6 bases in the middle. The CDR3 extends over 13 amino acids. The CDR3 nucleotides read TGTGCCAGTAGTATATACGACAACACTGAAGCTTTCTTT. This translates into CASSIYDNTEAFF.

This clone came up once. The V gene is TRBV10-3, the J gene TRBJ2-1; 9 positions match TRBD2. This CDR3 is built from 14 residues. The germline V gene encodes CDR1 ENHRY and CDR2 SYGVKD. V shed 6 bases, J shed 3 bases, and the junction held 3 bases outside the gene matches. CDR3 residues: CAIRVAGDYNEQFF. The CDR3 DNA reads TGTGCCATCAGAGTAGCGGGGGACTACAATGAGCAGTTCTTC.

The V gene is TRBV6-6, the J gene TRBJ2-7; unclear D gene. Germline CDR1 and CDR2: MNHNY and SVGAGI (reference sequence). The germline V and J ends were trimmed by 6 bases and 2 bases, with 14 bases remaining between them. CDR3 length: 14 amino acids. The CDR3 DNA is TGTGCCAGCAGAGACCGGGCCACTACCTACGAGCAGTACTTC. It codes for CASRDRATTYEQYF.

This sequence joins TRBV2 and TRBJ2-7, with D hard to call. The CDR3 has 11 residues. Trimming pared 4 bases from V and 6 bases from J, leaving 7 bases between. Germline V gene data show CDR1 as SNHLY and CDR2 as FYNNEI. The CDR3, as DNA: TGTGCCAGCAGTGGGTTGTCCGAGCAGTACTTC. This codes for CASSGLSEQYF. Looking up the rest from reference TRBV2 and TRBJ2-7 gives the full variable domain: EPEVTQTPSHQVTQMGQEVILRCVPISNHLYFYWYRQILGQKVEFLVSFYNNEISEKSEIFDDQFSVERPDGSNFTLKIRSTKLEDSAMYFCASSGLSEQYFGPGTRLTVT.

The chain recombines TRBV10-3 with TRBJ1-6; possible D gene TRBD1, 5 bases. The V and J ends lost 2 bases and 7 bases respectively, with 15 bases between them. Germline V gives CDR1 ENHRY, CDR2 SYGVKD. This CDR3 contains 16 residues. The CDR3 spells CAISEDRWDGNSPLHF. CDR3 sequence (DNA): TGTGCCATCAGTGAGGATCGATGGGACGGGAATTCACCCCTCCACTTT.

The CDR3 DNA sequence: TGTGCCAGCAGTCCCCGAGGGGGGTCTTACTATGGCTACACCTTC. This sequence encodes CASSPRGGSYYGYTF. This chain links TRBV6-1 with TRBJ1-2; TRBD1 is a possible D gene (6 bases). The CDR3 length is 15 residues. V shed 5 bases and J shed 3 bases, with 16 bases lying between them. The germline V gene has CDR1 MNHNS and CDR2 SASEGT.